These 20 T cell receptor beta chains originate from one sample sequenced in a study of a mutant IDH1 vaccine in newly diagnosed glioma. Time point described: week 47, end of study. What each vaccine dose contained was 300 ug of mutant IDH1 20-mer peptide, accompanied by topical imiquimod. TCRdb keeps only in-frame clones here, not all; method: immunoSEQ multiplex PCR. The repertoire includes 9,500 to 12,000 clones, about four fifths of them detected once, and roughly 18% sits in the top ten. Antigens of these TCRs are unknown. Source: PBMCs, taken from a glioma patient whose treatment included an IDH1 peptide vaccine. The receptors derive from a man in his thirties or forties with glioma.

This chain joins TRBV6-5 and TRBJ1-2; D call uncertain. Trimming cost V 2 bases and J 1 base, with 5 bases left between them. CDR3 length equals 13 residues. Germline assignment: CDR1 MNHEY and CDR2 SVGAGI. The CDR3, as DNA: TGTGCCAGCAGTTACGCAGATAACTATGGCTACACCTTC. It translates to CASSYADNYGYTF.

This clone was seen a handful of times. The V gene is TRBV10-2, the J gene TRBJ1-1; D unresolved. Germline CDR1 is WSHSY and CDR2 is SAAADI. This CDR3 has 15 residues. V was trimmed by 7 bases and J by 2 bases, leaving 17 bases between them. As DNA, the CDR3 is TGCGCCAGCATCCTTTCCCGTGACGGAAACACTGAAGCTTTCTTT. Its protein product is CASILSRDGNTEAFF.

This clone turned up a few times. The V and J genes are TRBV5-6 and TRBJ1-3, with a tentative D call TRBD1 (5 bases). CDR3 length equals 15 residues. Germline CDR1 SGHDT, CDR2 YYEEEE. The V and J ends lost 4 bases and 0 bases respectively, with 11 bases between them. The CDR3 DNA sequence: TGTGCCAGCAGCCCGACAGCCATCTCTGGAAACACCATATATTTT. Protein sequence: CASSPTAISGNTIYF.

V usage is TRBV6-1 and J usage is TRBJ1-4; no firm D call. Between the trimmed V and J ends, which lost 2 bases and 4 bases, there was a span of 11 bases. The CDR3 runs to 15 residues. Germline CDR1 reads MNHNS; CDR2 reads SASEGT. The CDR3 region has the DNA TGTGCCAGCAGTGAAATGGAAGTGCTTAATGAAAAACTGTTTTTT. Translation gives CASSEMEVLNEKLFF.

The chain couples TRBV2 to TRBJ1-1; D gene unclear. Deletions cut 3 bases from V and 4 bases from J, with 9 bases between. Germline V gene data show CDR1 as SNHLY and CDR2 as FYNNEI. The CDR3 totals 13 residues. The chain's CDR3 is CASSEGPGTEAFF. Here the CDR3 DNA reads TGTGCCAGCAGTGAGGGTCCGGGCACTGAAGCTTTCTTT.

The V gene is TRBV27, the J gene TRBJ2-3; perhaps TRBD2 as D (6 bases). The CDR3 is 14 amino acids. Germline assignment: CDR1 MNHEY and CDR2 SMNVEV (reference sequence). V dropped 2 bases and J dropped 3 bases, with 9 bases sitting between them. The CDR3 DNA follows: TGTGCCAGCAGTTTAAACGGGGGAACAGATACGCAGTATTTT. Translation gives CASSLNGGTDTQYF.

CDR3 coding DNA: TGTGCCAGCAGCTTAGGTCCCAGCGATTTCGAGACCCAGTACTTC. As protein: CASSLGPSDFETQYF. J is TRBJ2-5 and V is TRBV7-2; the D is unclear. Germline-derived CDR1 and CDR2 are SGHTA and FQGNSA. V was pared by 1 base and J by 5 bases, with 14 bases between. The CDR3 extends over 15 amino acids.

This rearrangement joins TRBV5-6 to TRBJ1-5, with D maybe TRBD1 (5 bases). V was shortened by 3 bases and J by 7 bases, with 17 bases between the two germline ends. Germline assignment: CDR1 SGHDT and CDR2 YYEEEE. The CDR3 covers 15 residues. The CDR3 region is CASSSSTESLQPQHF. The CDR3 region has the DNA TGTGCCAGCAGCTCATCGACAGAGTCACTACAGCCCCAGCATTTT. Variable domain in full (rest from reference TRBV5-6 and TRBJ1-5): DAGVTQSPTHLIKTRGQQVTLRCSPKSGHDTVSWYQQALGQGPQFIFQYYEEEERQRGNFPDRFSGHQFPNYSSELNVNALLLGDSALYLCASSSSTESLQPQHFGDGTRLSIL.

In DNA form, the CDR3 reads TGTGCCAGTAGTTTTGACAGGGTAGGCGGCTACACCTTC. It codes for CASSFDRVGGYTF. V is TRBV19 and J is TRBJ1-2, with 7 positions matching TRBD1. The CDR3 is 13 amino acids. After removal of 5 bases from V and 8 bases from J, the junction contained 8 bases not matched to a gene. The germline gives CDR1 LNHDA, CDR2 SQIVND (reference sequence).

V is TRBV2 and J is TRBJ2-7; 7 bases are shared with TRBD1. V lost 6 bases, J lost 0 bases, and 8 bases stayed unmatched. The CDR3 is 15 amino acids. Germline lookup yields CDR1 SNHLY and CDR2 FYNNEI. Written as DNA, the CDR3 is TGTGCCAGCAGCCCCCTCAGGGGGAGCTCCTACGAGCAGTACTTC. As protein: CASSPLRGSSYEQYF. The variable domain in full, completed from reference TRBV2 and TRBJ2-7, reads EPEVTQTPSHQVTQMGQEVILRCVPISNHLYFYWYRQILGQKVEFLVSFYNNEISEKSEIFDDQFSVERPDGSNFTLKIRSTKLEDSAMYFCASSPLRGSSYEQYFGPGTRLTVT.

V gene TRBV2 combines with J gene TRBJ1-1; 8 bases agree with TRBD1. The CDR3 length is 15 residues. The germline CDR1 and CDR2 sequences are SNHLY and FYNNEI. V lost 6 bases, J lost 3 bases, and 9 bases stayed unmatched. Here the CDR3 reads CASSGRGLVDTEAFF. Written as DNA, the CDR3 is TGTGCCAGCAGCGGCAGGGGGCTAGTCGACACTGAAGCTTTCTTT.

The genes are TRBV19 and TRBJ1-2; possible D gene TRBD1, 5 bases. This CDR3 is built from 15 residues. Germline V lookup: CDR1 LNHDA, CDR2 SQIVND (reference sequence). V gave up 3 bases and J gave up 4 bases, with 15 bases separating them. The CDR3 nucleotides are TGTGCCAGTAGTATCGGGCTCGGGAGGGGCTATGGCTACACCTTC. Protein product: CASSIGLGRGYGYTF.

The chain employs TRBV7-9 and TRBJ1-2; 9 nucleotides align to TRBD1. Germline CDR1 and CDR2: SEHNR and FQNEAQ (reference sequence). The CDR3 length is 15 residues. V lost 5 bases and J lost 5; bases outside the gene matches: 9. The CDR3 region has the DNA TGTGCCAGCAGCGCGCCCCGGGACAGGGAGTATGGCTACACCTTC. Amino acid sequence: CASSAPRDREYGYTF.

The rearrangement joins TRBV18 to TRBJ2-1; tentatively, D is TRBD1 or TRBD2 (5 bases each). This CDR3 is 15 amino acids long. CDR1 is KGHSH and CDR2 is LQKENI in the germline V gene. V was clipped by 0 bases and J by 7 bases, with 13 bases between them. The CDR3: CASSPPGTYWNEQFF. The CDR3 DNA reads TGTGCCAGCTCACCACCAGGGACCTACTGGAATGAGCAGTTCTTC.

The chain is built from TRBV6-1 and TRBJ2-7, with D maybe TRBD1 (6 bases). CDR1 and CDR2 from the germline V gene are MNHNS and SASEGT. With 5 bases removed from V and 2 bases from J, the gap between germline ends came to 10 bases. This CDR3 is 13 amino acids long. CDR3 sequence: CASSTGTTYEQYF. In nucleotides, the CDR3 is TGTGCCAGCAGTACCGGGACAACCTACGAGCAGTACTTC.

This rearrangement joins TRBV10-1 to TRBJ2-7; D unclear. Germline V gives CDR1 WNHNN, CDR2 SYGVQD (reference sequence). Trimming pared 0 bases from V and 1 base from J, leaving 13 bases between. The CDR3 has 16 amino acids. The chain's CDR3 is CASSESMDGRSYEQYF. The CDR3 DNA follows: TGCGCCAGCAGTGAGTCGATGGACGGTCGGTCCTACGAGCAGTACTTC.

The chain has TRBV7-9 and TRBJ1-1; no reliable D call. The V end was cut by 5 bases, the J end by 0 bases, with 7 bases between. This CDR3 is 13 amino acids long. Per the germline V gene, CDR1 is SEHNR and CDR2 is FQNEAQ (reference sequence). The CDR3 DNA follows: TGTGCCAGCAGCCCCTTAATGAACACTGAAGCTTTCTTT. Translation: CASSPLMNTEAFF. The full variable domain, in which reference TRBV7-9 and TRBJ1-1 provide the parts outside the CDR3, is DTGVSQNPRHKITKRGQNVTFRCDPISEHNRLYWYRQTLGQGPEFLTYFQNEAQLEKSRLLSDRFSAERPKGSFSTLEIQRTEQGDSAMYLCASSPLMNTEAFFGQGTRLTVV.

This chain uses TRBV10-3 with TRBJ1-1; no firm D call. CDR1 is ENHRY and CDR2 is SYGVKD in the germline V gene. V lost 6 bases to trimming and J lost 5 bases, with 13 bases between them. The CDR3 length is 13 residues. The DNA for the CDR3 is TGTGCCATCAGGGAAAAGGAGGAGACTGAAGCTTTCTTT. It specifies CAIREKEETEAFF.

The V gene is TRBV10-3, the J gene TRBJ1-1, with 9 bases identical to TRBD1. The trim removed 6 bases at V and 5 bases at J, leaving 10 bases unmatched. The CDR3 runs 15 residues. CDR1 and CDR2 (germline): ENHRY, SYGVKD. The CDR3 loop is CAIRGTGLVMTEAFF. The DNA for the CDR3 is TGTGCCATCAGGGGGACAGGGCTGGTGATGACTGAAGCTTTCTTT.

This clone appeared once. The V gene is TRBV13, the J gene TRBJ2-2, with a weak D call TRBD1 (6 bases). Germline CDR1 reads PRHDT; CDR2 reads FYEKMQ (reference sequence). This CDR3 region has 18 residues. V lost 5 bases, J lost 6 bases, and 25 bases lay in between. CDR3 bases: TGTGCCAGCAGCGGATACAGGGCCCTTGCGCGGTCGCCCGGGGAGCTGTTTTTT. Translation gives CASSGYRALARSPGELFF.